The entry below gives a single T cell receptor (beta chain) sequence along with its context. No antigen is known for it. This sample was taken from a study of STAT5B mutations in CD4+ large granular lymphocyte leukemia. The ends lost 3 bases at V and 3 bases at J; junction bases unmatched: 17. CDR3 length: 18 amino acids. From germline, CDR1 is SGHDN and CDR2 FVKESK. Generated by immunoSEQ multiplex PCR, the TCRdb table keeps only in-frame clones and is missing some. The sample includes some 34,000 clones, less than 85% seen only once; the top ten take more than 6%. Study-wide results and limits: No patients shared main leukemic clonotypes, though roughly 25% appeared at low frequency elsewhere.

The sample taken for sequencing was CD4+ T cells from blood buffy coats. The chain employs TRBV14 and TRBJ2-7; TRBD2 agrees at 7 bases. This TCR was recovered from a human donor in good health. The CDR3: CASSHTRRASGLNYEQYF. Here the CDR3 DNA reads TGTGCCAGCAGCCATACAAGAAGGGCTAGCGGACTTAACTACGAGCAGTACTTC. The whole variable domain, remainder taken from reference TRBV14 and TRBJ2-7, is EAGVTQFPSHSVIEKGQTVTLRCDPISGHDNLYWYRRVMGKEIKFLLHFVKESKQDESGMPNNRFLAERTGGTYSTLKVQPAELEDSGVYFCASSHTRRASGLNYEQYFGPGTRLTVT.